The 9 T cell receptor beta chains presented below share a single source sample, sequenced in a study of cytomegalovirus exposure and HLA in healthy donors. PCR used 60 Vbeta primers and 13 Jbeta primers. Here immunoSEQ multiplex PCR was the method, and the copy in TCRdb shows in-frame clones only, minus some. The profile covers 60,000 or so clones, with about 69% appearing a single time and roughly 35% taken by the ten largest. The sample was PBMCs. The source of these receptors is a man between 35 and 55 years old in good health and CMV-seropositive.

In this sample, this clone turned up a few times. CDR3: CASSFGTPLYYGYTF. In DNA form, the CDR3 reads TGTGCCAGCAGTTTTGGGACACCGCTTTACTATGGCTACACCTTC. The rearrangement links TRBV27 to TRBJ1-2, with a weak D call TRBD1 (6 bases). Per germline, CDR1 MNHEY and CDR2 SMNVEV (reference sequence). The CDR3 runs to 15 residues. Trimming removed 3 bases from V and 3 bases from J, with 14 bases in between.

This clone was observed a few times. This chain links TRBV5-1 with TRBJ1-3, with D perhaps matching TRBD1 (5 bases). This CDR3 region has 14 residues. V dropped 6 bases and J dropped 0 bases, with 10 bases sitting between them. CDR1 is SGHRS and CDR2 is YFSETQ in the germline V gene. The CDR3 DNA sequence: TGCGCCAGCACCCAAGGGGACTCTGGAAACACCATATATTTT. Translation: CASTQGDSGNTIYF.

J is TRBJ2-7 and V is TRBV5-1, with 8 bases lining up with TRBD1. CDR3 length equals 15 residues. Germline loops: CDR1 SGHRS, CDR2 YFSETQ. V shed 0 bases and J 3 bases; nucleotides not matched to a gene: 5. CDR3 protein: CASSLATGVNYEQYF. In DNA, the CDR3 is TGCGCCAGCAGCTTGGCGACAGGGGTGAACTACGAGCAGTACTTC.

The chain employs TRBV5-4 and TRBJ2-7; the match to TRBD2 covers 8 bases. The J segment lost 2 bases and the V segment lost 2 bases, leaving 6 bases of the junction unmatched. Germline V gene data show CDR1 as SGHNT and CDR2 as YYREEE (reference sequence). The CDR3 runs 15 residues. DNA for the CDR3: TGTGCCAGCAGCTTAAGTCCGCGGGGGGCCTACGAGCAGTACTTC. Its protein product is CASSLSPRGAYEQYF.

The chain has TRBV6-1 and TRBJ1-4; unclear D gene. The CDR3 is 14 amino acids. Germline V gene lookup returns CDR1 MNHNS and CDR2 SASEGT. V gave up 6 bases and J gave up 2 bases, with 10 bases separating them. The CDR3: CASRRPETNEKLFF. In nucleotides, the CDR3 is TGTGCCAGCAGAAGGCCGGAGACTAATGAAAAACTGTTTTTT.

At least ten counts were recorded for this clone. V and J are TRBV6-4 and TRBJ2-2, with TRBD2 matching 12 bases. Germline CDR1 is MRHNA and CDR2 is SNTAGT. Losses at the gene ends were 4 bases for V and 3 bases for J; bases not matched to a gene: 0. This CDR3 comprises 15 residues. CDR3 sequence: CASSGLAGDTGELFF. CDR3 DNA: TGTGCCAGCAGTGGACTAGCGGGGGACACCGGGGAGCTGTTTTTT.

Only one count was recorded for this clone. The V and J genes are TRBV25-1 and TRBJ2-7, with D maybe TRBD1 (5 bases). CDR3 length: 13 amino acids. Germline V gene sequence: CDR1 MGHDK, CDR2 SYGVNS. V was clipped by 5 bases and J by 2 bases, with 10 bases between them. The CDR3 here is CASSSPGTYEQYF. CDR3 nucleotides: TGTGCCAGCAGTTCCCCAGGGACCTACGAGCAGTACTTC.

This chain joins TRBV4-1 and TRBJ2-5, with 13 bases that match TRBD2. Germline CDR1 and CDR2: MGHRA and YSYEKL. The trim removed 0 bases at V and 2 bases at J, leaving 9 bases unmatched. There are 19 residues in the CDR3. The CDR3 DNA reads TGCGCCAGCAGCCAAGATAGGGAACTAGCGGGGGGGCGACAAGAGACCCAGTACTTC. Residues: CASSQDRELAGGRQETQYF.

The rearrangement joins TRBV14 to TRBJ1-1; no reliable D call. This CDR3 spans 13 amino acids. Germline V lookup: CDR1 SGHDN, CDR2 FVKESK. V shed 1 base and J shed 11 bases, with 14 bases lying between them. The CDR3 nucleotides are TGTGCCAGCAGCCAAGTCTGGTCGCGAGGTGCTTTCTTT. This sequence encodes CASSQVWSRGAFF.